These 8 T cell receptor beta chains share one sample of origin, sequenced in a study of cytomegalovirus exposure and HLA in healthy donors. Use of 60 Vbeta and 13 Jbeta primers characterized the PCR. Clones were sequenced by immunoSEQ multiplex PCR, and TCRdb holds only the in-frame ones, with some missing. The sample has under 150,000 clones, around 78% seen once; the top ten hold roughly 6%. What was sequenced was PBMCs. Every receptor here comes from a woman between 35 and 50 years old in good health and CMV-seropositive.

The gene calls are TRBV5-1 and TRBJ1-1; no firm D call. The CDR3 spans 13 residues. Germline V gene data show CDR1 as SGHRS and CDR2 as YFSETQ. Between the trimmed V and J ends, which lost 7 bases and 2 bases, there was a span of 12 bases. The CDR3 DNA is TGCGCCAGCCGGACTGAGCTAAACACTGAAGCTTTCTTT. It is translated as CASRTELNTEAFF.

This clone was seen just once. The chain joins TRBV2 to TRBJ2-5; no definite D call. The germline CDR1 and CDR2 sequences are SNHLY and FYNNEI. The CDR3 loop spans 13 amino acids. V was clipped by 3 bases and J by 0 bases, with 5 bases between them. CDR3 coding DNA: TGTGCCAGCAGTGACAATTACCAAGAGACCCAGTACTTC. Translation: CASSDNYQETQYF.

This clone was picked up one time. The CDR3 DNA reads TGTGCCTGGAACGGAGGGATTGAAGCTTTCTTT. Protein sequence: CAWNGGIEAFF. The genes are TRBV30 and TRBJ1-1; no definite D call. Per the germline V gene, CDR1 is GTSNPN and CDR2 is SVGIG (reference sequence). V dropped 4 bases and J dropped 7 bases, with 10 bases sitting between them. The CDR3 runs to 11 residues.

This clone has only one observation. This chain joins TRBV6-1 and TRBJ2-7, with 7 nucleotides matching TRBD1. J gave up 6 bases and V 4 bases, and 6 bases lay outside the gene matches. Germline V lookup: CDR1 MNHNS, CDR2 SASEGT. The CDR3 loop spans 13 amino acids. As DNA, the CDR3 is TGTGCCAGCAGTGCCGCGACAGGGAGCGAGCAGTACTTC. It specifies CASSAATGSEQYF.

The DNA for the CDR3 is TGCGCCAGCAGCTTGAAAGGTTTGGATGAGGTCTACGAGCAGTACTTC. This encodes CASSLKGLDEVYEQYF. V gene TRBV5-1 combines with J gene TRBJ2-7; no definite D call. The CDR3 extends over 16 amino acids. Germline CDR1 and CDR2: SGHRS and YFSETQ. Trimming pared 1 base from V and 3 bases from J, leaving 17 bases between.

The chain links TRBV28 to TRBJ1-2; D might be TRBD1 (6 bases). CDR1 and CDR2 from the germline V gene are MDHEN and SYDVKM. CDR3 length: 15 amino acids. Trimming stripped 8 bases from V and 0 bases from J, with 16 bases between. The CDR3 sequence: CASVGQGYPNYGYTF. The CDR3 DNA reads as TGTGCCAGCGTGGGGCAGGGGTACCCTAACTATGGCTACACCTTC.

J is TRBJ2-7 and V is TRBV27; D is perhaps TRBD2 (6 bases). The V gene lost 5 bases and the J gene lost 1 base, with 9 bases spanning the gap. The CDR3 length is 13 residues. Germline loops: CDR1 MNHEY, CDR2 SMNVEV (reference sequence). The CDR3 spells CASSDGGSYEQYF. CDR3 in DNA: TGTGCCAGCAGTGACGGGGGATCCTACGAGCAGTACTTC.

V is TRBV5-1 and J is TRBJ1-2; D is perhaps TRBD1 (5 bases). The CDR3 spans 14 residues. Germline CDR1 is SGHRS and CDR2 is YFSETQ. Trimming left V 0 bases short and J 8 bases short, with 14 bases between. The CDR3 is CASSLEAGGGGYTF. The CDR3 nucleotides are TGCGCCAGCAGCTTGGAGGCAGGCGGGGGAGGCTACACCTTC.